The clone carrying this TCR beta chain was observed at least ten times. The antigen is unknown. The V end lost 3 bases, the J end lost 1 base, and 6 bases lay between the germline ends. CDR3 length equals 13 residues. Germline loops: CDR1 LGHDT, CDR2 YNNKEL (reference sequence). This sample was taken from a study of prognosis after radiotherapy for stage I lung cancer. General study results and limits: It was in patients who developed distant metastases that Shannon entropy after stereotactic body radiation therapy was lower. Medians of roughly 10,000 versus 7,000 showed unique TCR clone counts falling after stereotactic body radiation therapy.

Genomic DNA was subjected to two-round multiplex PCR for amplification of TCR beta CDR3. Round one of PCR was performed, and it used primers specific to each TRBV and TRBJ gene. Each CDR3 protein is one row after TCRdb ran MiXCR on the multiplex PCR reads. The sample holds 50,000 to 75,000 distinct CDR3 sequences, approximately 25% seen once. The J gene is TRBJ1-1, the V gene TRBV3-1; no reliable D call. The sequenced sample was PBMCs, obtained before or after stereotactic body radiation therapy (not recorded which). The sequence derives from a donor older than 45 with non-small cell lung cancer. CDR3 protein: CASSHRRNTEAFF. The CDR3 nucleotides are TGTGCCAGCAGCCATCGGAGGAACACTGAAGCTTTCTTT.